The 13 T cell receptor beta chains presented below share a single source sample, sequenced in a study of blood T cell repertoires in COVID-19. Sequencing was performed with immunoSEQ multiplex PCR; in TCRdb, only in-frame clones are kept and a portion is missing. Of around 150,000 clones listed, roughly 90% are singletons. Specimen: peripheral blood. The receptors originated from a man between 18 and 29 years old with acute or convalescent COVID-19.

The genes are TRBV4-1 and TRBJ1-1; 9 nucleotides match TRBD1. The length of the CDR3 is 14 residues. CDR1 is MGHRA and CDR2 is YSYEKL in the germline V gene. With 4 bases clipped from V and 3 bases from J, the junction kept 3 bases outside the gene matches. The CDR3 nucleotides read TGCGCCAGCAGCCCCGGACAGGGGTACACTGAAGCTTTCTTT. Residues: CASSPGQGYTEAFF.

J is TRBJ2-7 and V is TRBV27; unclear D gene. This CDR3 is 14 amino acids long. Trimming shortened V by 0 bases and J by 1 base, and 7 bases separated the two germline ends. Per the germline V gene, CDR1 is MNHEY and CDR2 is SMNVEV (reference sequence). This CDR3 is CASSLSAGSYEQYF. The CDR3 nucleotides read TGTGCCAGCAGTTTATCTGCCGGTTCCTACGAGCAGTACTTC.

The chain uses TRBV5-6 and TRBJ1-1, with TRBD1 as a possible D gene (5 bases). V was clipped by 4 bases and J by 0 bases, with 13 bases between them. CDR1 and CDR2 from the germline V gene are SGHDT and YYEEEE. The length of the CDR3 is 15 residues. CDR3 sequence: CASSADLTVNTEAFF. The CDR3 DNA is TGTGCCAGCAGCGCTGACCTGACAGTGAACACTGAAGCTTTCTTT.

The chain employs TRBV6-5 and TRBJ2-7, with a weak D call TRBD2 (6 bases). The germline gives CDR1 MNHEY, CDR2 SVGAGI. V was cut by 0 bases and J by 4 bases, with 16 bases left in between. This CDR3 has 16 residues. CDR3 DNA sequence: TGTGCCAGCAGTTACTCGAAGCTGCGGGGAGCTTACGAGCAGTACTTC. This gives the protein CASSYSKLRGAYEQYF.

This chain links TRBV18 with TRBJ1-1; no firm D call. V dropped 0 bases and J dropped 10 bases, with 9 bases sitting between them. CDR3 length equals 12 residues. CDR1 KGHSH and CDR2 LQKENI come from the germline V gene. The CDR3 is CASSPPAEGAFF. DNA for the CDR3: TGTGCCAGCTCACCACCGGCGGAAGGAGCTTTCTTT.

The chain is built from TRBV4-1 and TRBJ1-1; TRBD1 agrees at 11 bases. The ends lost 3 bases at V and 5 bases at J; junction bases unmatched: 8. CDR3 length equals 16 residues. The germline gives CDR1 MGHRA, CDR2 YSYEKL. Here the CDR3 DNA reads TGCGCCAGCAGCCAGGAAGGGACAGGGGGTTATACTGAAGCTTTCTTT. Its translation: CASSQEGTGGYTEAFF.

The CDR3 spells CASRPDRGADIQYF. CDR3 in DNA: TGTGCCAGCAGACCCGACAGGGGGGCGGACATTCAGTACTTC. This rearrangement joins TRBV11-2 to TRBJ2-4; 9 bases map to TRBD1. J gave up 8 bases and V 6 bases, and 8 bases lay outside the gene matches. The CDR3 sequence is 14 residues long. Germline V lookup: CDR1 SGHAT, CDR2 FQNNGV.

The chain joins TRBV5-1 to TRBJ2-5; 9 positions match TRBD2. The germline V gene has CDR1 SGHRS and CDR2 YFSETQ. This CDR3 region has 15 residues. Trimming removed 4 bases from V and 4 bases from J; junction bases left unmatched: 8. CDR3 in amino acids: CASSLREGSGETQYF. As DNA, the CDR3 is TGCGCCAGCAGCCTGCGGGAGGGGTCGGGAGAGACCCAGTACTTC.

The chain employs TRBV2 and TRBJ1-2, with 7 positions matching TRBD1. The CDR3 totals 13 residues. The V gene's germline CDR1 is SNHLY and CDR2 FYNNEI. The V gene end was trimmed by 10 bases and the J gene end by 2 bases; junction bases not matched to a gene: 7. CDR3 DNA: TGTGCCACCAGGACAGGTCAAAACTATGGCTACACCTTC. Its protein is CATRTGQNYGYTF.

As DNA, the CDR3 is TGTGCCAGCAGCTTAAAACCGGGACAGGGGGGCTATAGCAATCAGCCCCAGCATTTT. Protein product: CASSLKPGQGGYSNQPQHF. The chain recombines TRBV7-2 with TRBJ1-5; TRBD1 aligns across 11 bases. Germline V CDR1 and CDR2: SGHTA, FQGNSA. The CDR3 extends over 19 amino acids. Unmatched junction bases numbered 9, after V lost 2 bases and J lost 0 bases.

The chain combines TRBV20-1 with TRBJ1-3; no reliable D call. V dropped 3 bases and J dropped 0 bases, with 9 bases sitting between them. The CDR3 runs to 14 residues. CDR1 DFQATT and CDR2 SNEGSKA come from the germline V gene (reference sequence). CDR3 sequence (DNA): TGCAGTGCTAGTAGTAGATCCTCTGGAAACACCATATATTTT. Protein: CSASSRSSGNTIYF.

The CDR3 DNA reads TGTGCCTGGAGTGTAGCGGGGGGGCCGGGTAAGGGCTACACCTTC. It is translated as CAWSVAGGPGKGYTF. The chain employs TRBV30 and TRBJ1-2; a weak D match, TRBD1 (6 bases). This CDR3 comprises 15 residues. Germline CDR1 is GTSNPN and CDR2 is SVGIG (reference sequence). Trimming took 0 bases from V and 8 from J, leaving 19 bases between them.

This clone occurred once. The chain combines TRBV9 with TRBJ1-1; possibly TRBD1 for D (6 bases). V lost 7 bases, J lost 0 bases, and 25 bases lay in between. In germline, CDR1 is SGDLS, CDR2 YYNGEE. The CDR3 is made up of 18 amino acids. In DNA form, the CDR3 reads TGTGCCAGCGAGCGGGGCTTGGGCAGGGGTCCCATGAACACTGAAGCTTTCTTT. Translating gives CASERGLGRGPMNTEAFF.